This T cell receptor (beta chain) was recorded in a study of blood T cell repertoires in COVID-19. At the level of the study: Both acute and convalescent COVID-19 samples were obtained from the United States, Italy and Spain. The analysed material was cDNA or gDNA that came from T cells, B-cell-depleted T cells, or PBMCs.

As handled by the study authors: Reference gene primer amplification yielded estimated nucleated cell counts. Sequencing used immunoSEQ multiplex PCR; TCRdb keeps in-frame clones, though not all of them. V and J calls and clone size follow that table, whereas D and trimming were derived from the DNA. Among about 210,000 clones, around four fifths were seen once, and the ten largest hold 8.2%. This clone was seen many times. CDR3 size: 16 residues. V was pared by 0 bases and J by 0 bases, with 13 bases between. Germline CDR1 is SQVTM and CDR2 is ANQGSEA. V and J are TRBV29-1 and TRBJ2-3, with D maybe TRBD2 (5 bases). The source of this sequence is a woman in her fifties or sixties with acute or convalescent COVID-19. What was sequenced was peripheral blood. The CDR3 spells CSVEDVGLGSTDTQYF. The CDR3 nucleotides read TGCAGCGTTGAAGATGTCGGACTGGGGAGCACAGATACGCAGTATTTT.